One sample yielded the 25 T cell receptor beta chains listed below, sequenced in a study of CD8+ T cells in alopecia areata. RNA, once extracted, was reverse transcribed into cDNA for use as the sequencing template. Repertoires were generated with immunoSEQ multiplex PCR, while TCRdb's copy carries only in-frame clones and drops some. The sample comprises roughly 40,000 clones, under 65% of which are singletons, and under 2% rests with the top ten. CD4+ cells of roughly five patients were subjected to sorting into CD25+CD127- cells. The sample comprised CD4+ Tregs sorted from blood. All receptors derive from a human donor with alopecia areata.

The chain carries TRBV28 and TRBJ1-2, with D maybe TRBD1 (6 bases). CDR3 length: 17 residues. Trimming removed 3 bases from V and 3 bases from J, with 20 bases in between. Per germline, CDR1 MDHEN and CDR2 SYDVKM. The CDR3, as DNA: TGTGCCAGCAGTTTTTGGGGGGGCCGGTATTATCACTATGGCTACACCTTC. This encodes CASSFWGGRYYHYGYTF.

This clone occurred a few times. The gene calls are TRBV5-1 and TRBJ2-7, with D hard to call. CDR1 is SGHRS, CDR2 YFSETQ, per germline. Trimming took off 2 bases at V and 5 bases at J, with 8 bases between the two ends. The CDR3 is made up of 12 amino acids. The CDR3 here is CASSLQNHEQYF. CDR3 sequence (DNA): TGCGCCAGCAGCTTACAGAACCACGAGCAGTACTTC.

The rearrangement links TRBV7-2 to TRBJ2-7; D is uncertain. This CDR3 has 13 residues. CDR1 and CDR2 from the germline V gene are SGHTA and FQGNSA. Between the trimmed V and J ends, which lost 3 bases and 3 bases, there was a span of 9 bases. The CDR3 DNA follows: TGTGCCAGCAGCTTCAATAGGGACTACGAGCAGTACTTC. Protein sequence: CASSFNRDYEQYF. The whole variable domain, filled in from reference TRBV7-2 and TRBJ2-7, reads GAGVSQSPSNKVTEKGKDVELRCDPISGHTALYWYRQSLGQGLEFLIYFQGNSAPDKSGLPSDRFSAERTGGSVSTLTIQRTQQEDSAVYLCASSFNRDYEQYFGPGTRLTVT.

This chain links TRBV7-9 with TRBJ2-7; D perhaps matches TRBD2 (6 bases). The V and J ends lost 0 bases and 12 bases respectively, with 9 bases between them. The CDR3 has 11 amino acids. From germline, CDR1 is SEHNR and CDR2 FQNEAQ (reference sequence). The CDR3 sequence is CASSLASGVYF. CDR3 DNA: TGTGCCAGCAGCTTAGCTTCGGGAGTGTACTTC.

This clone was detected only once. The chain is built from TRBV7-2 and TRBJ2-3; D gene uncertain. The germline gives CDR1 SGHTA, CDR2 FQGNSA. The CDR3 extends over 15 amino acids. V lost 0 bases and J 7 bases, leaving 14 bases between the germline ends. CDR3 sequence reads: CASSLAANLRHTQYF. The CDR3 region has the DNA TGTGCCAGCAGCTTAGCAGCGAACCTACGACATACGCAGTATTTT.

This clone appeared a few times. CDR3 residues: CASSHPRQDPRRETQYF. The CDR3 region has the DNA TGTGCCAGCAGCCACCCCAGGCAGGACCCCCGGAGGGAGACCCAGTACTTC. The gene calls are TRBV7-2 and TRBJ2-5, with D maybe TRBD2 (5 bases). The germline V gene encodes CDR1 SGHTA and CDR2 FQGNSA. This CDR3 spans 17 amino acids. Between the trimmed V and J ends, which lost 5 bases and 5 bases, there was a span of 24 bases.

The chain couples TRBV29-1 to TRBJ2-1; TRBD2 matches 8 bases. V was pared by 6 bases and J by 3 bases, with 7 bases of the junction left unmatched. Germline CDR1 reads SQVTM; CDR2 reads ANQGSEA. This CDR3 contains 14 residues. The CDR3 loop reads CSVPGTSGYNEQFF. The CDR3 DNA sequence: TGCAGCGTCCCCGGGACTAGTGGCTACAATGAGCAGTTCTTC.

This clone was detected a few times. The V gene is TRBV5-1, the J gene TRBJ2-3, with 11 bases aligning to TRBD2. Germline V gene lookup returns CDR1 SGHRS and CDR2 YFSETQ. Trimming at V came to 0 bases and at J to 3 bases, leaving 6 bases not matched to a gene. The CDR3 spans 17 residues. The CDR3 region has the DNA TGCGCCAGCAGCTTGGCCCTAGCGGGAGGAGGGACAGATACGCAGTATTTT. This gives the protein CASSLALAGGGTDTQYF.

The chain couples TRBV29-1 to TRBJ1-3; D uncertain. The V and J ends lost 4 bases and 0 bases respectively, with 10 bases between them. This CDR3 spans 14 amino acids. The germline CDR1 and CDR2 sequences are SQVTM and ANQGSEA. This chain's CDR3 is CSVVLVNSGNTIYF. The CDR3 DNA reads as TGCAGCGTTGTCCTAGTAAACTCTGGAAACACCATATATTTT.

This chain links TRBV5-1 with TRBJ2-3, with D possibly being TRBD1 (5 bases). The V end lost 4 bases, the J end lost 6 bases, and 15 bases lay between the germline ends. CDR3 length equals 14 residues. The germline CDR1 and CDR2 sequences are SGHRS and YFSETQ. This CDR3 reads CASSAYRQADTQYF. The CDR3 DNA follows: TGCGCCAGCAGCGCCTACAGGCAAGCCGATACGCAGTATTTT.

The rearrangement links TRBV9 to TRBJ2-7, with D perhaps given as TRBD1 or TRBD2 (6 bases each). The germline V gene encodes CDR1 SGDLS and CDR2 YYNGEE. The CDR3 loop spans 15 amino acids. Trimming cost V 1 base and J 1 base, with 12 bases left between them. CDR3 region: CASSVSTGASYEQYF. The DNA of the CDR3 is TGTGCCAGCAGCGTATCCACGGGGGCTTCCTACGAGCAGTACTTC.

In its sample, this clone was seen a few times. The genes are TRBV6-1 and TRBJ2-1; D possibly matches TRBD1 or TRBD2 (6 bases each). CDR1 is MNHNS, CDR2 SASEGT, per germline. V was pared by 8 bases and J by 6 bases, with 20 bases between. The CDR3 length is 15 residues. The CDR3 spells CASSRRDIQTNEQFF. The CDR3 DNA reads as TGTGCCAGCTCCAGGCGGGACATTCAGACCAATGAGCAGTTCTTC.

CDR3 bases: TGCGCCAGCAGCCAAGATCGATCTACCTACAATGAGCAGTTCTTC. Amino acid sequence: CASSQDRSTYNEQFF. V and J are TRBV4-3 and TRBJ2-1; D is undetermined. This CDR3 has 15 amino acids. The V and J ends lost 0 bases and 2 bases respectively, with 8 bases between them. In germline, CDR1 is LGHNA, CDR2 YSLEER.

This clone has just a few counts. The gene calls are TRBV19 and TRBJ1-4; 7 nucleotides line up with TRBD1. V shed 4 bases, J shed 7 bases, and the junction held 12 bases outside the gene matches. This CDR3 region has 16 residues. CDR1 is LNHDA and CDR2 is SQIVND in the germline V gene (reference sequence). In nucleotides, the CDR3 is TGTGCCAGTAGTACTCGGACAGGCGGAAGGAGTGAAAAACTGTTTTTT. It encodes CASSTRTGGRSEKLFF.

The chain links TRBV5-1 to TRBJ2-1; D is undetermined. V lost 0 bases and J lost 2, with 3 bases in between. Germline lookup yields CDR1 SGHRS and CDR2 YFSETQ. The CDR3 has 13 amino acids. This CDR3 is CASSLDTYNEQFF. CDR3 coding DNA: TGCGCCAGCAGCTTGGATACCTACAATGAGCAGTTCTTC.

The chain links TRBV6-6 to TRBJ2-3; 7 bases are a match to TRBD2. The CDR3 contains 13 residues. Trimming took 4 bases from V and 5 from J; bases not matched to a gene: 3. In germline, CDR1 is MNHNY, CDR2 SVGAGI (reference sequence). The CDR3 protein is CASSSGLVDTQYF. In DNA form, the CDR3 reads TGTGCCAGCAGTTCCGGACTAGTAGATACGCAGTATTTT.

The chain links TRBV7-2 to TRBJ1-4; D remains ambiguous. This CDR3 is 15 amino acids long. The V end lost 5 bases, the J end lost 0 bases, and 10 bases lay between the germline ends. Germline CDR1 reads SGHTA; CDR2 reads FQGNSA. The CDR3 DNA is TGTGCCAGCAGCACGGACCCTGCAACTAATGAAAAACTGTTTTTT. Translating it yields CASSTDPATNEKLFF.

This clone was found a few times. The chain employs TRBV19 and TRBJ1-6; no reliable D call. V shed 5 bases and J shed 0 bases, with 8 bases lying between them. This CDR3 has 15 residues. Germline V gene sequence: CDR1 LNHDA, CDR2 SQIVND (reference sequence). The CDR3 DNA reads TGTGCCAGTAGTGAAGAGAGCTCCTATAATTCACCCCTCCACTTT. It translates to CASSEESSYNSPLHF.

The chain has TRBV5-1 and TRBJ1-4, with 9 nucleotides matching TRBD1. The CDR3 runs to 15 residues. The germline V gene has CDR1 SGHRS and CDR2 YFSETQ. After removal of 4 bases from V and 0 bases from J, the junction contained 1 base not matched to a gene. The CDR3 loop reads CASSGQGSTNEKLFF. The CDR3 nucleotides read TGCGCCAGCAGCGGACAGGGGTCAACTAATGAAAAACTGTTTTTT.

The chain joins TRBV5-1 to TRBJ2-5, with D perhaps TRBD2 (6 bases). CDR3 length equals 14 residues. V was trimmed by 2 bases and J by 1 base, leaving 9 bases between them. Germline lookup yields CDR1 SGHRS and CDR2 YFSETQ. CDR3 coding DNA: TGCGCCAGCAGCTTCGGCGGGACCCAAGAGACCCAGTACTTC. Protein sequence: CASSFGGTQETQYF.

This clone was detected a few times. CDR3 bases: TGTGCCAGTAGCGGCCGCCATGGAGATACGCAGTATTTT. Translated: CASSGRHGDTQYF. This rearrangement joins TRBV19 to TRBJ2-3; D is undetermined. The V end was cut by 6 bases, the J end by 5 bases, with 12 bases between. CDR1 and CDR2 (germline): LNHDA, SQIVND (reference sequence). CDR3 length equals 13 residues.

The rearrangement joins TRBV15 to TRBJ2-7; TRBD2 matches 8 bases. The V segment lost 6 bases and the J segment 6 bases; nucleotides outside the gene matches: 10. Germline V gives CDR1 LNHNV, CDR2 YYDKDF (reference sequence). This CDR3 has 14 amino acids. The CDR3 DNA reads TGTGCCACCAGAGCTAGAGGGACTAGAGGCGAGCAGTACTTC. Translated: CATRARGTRGEQYF.

The chain links TRBV5-6 to TRBJ2-3; D assignment may be TRBD1 or TRBD2 (6 bases each). Germline-derived CDR1 and CDR2 are SGHDT and YYEEEE. The V end lost 4 bases, the J end lost 2 bases, and 8 bases lay between the germline ends. This CDR3 has 13 residues. Here the CDR3 reads CASSPGATDTQYF. DNA of the CDR3: TGTGCCAGCAGCCCGGGGGCCACAGATACGCAGTATTTT.

V usage is TRBV7-2 and J usage is TRBJ2-1; TRBD1 matches 8 bases. CDR1 is SGHTA and CDR2 is FQGNSA in the germline V gene. This CDR3 contains 15 residues. The V and J ends lost 1 base and 9 bases, in that order; junction bases with no gene match: 8. The chain's CDR3 is CASSLVSTGGGEQFF. As DNA, the CDR3 is TGTGCCAGCAGCTTAGTTAGTACAGGGGGTGGTGAGCAGTTCTTC. Based on the CDR3 plus reference TRBV7-2 and TRBJ2-1, the full variable domain is GAGVSQSPSNKVTEKGKDVELRCDPISGHTALYWYRQSLGQGLEFLIYFQGNSAPDKSGLPSDRFSAERTGGSVSTLTIQRTQQEDSAVYLCASSLVSTGGGEQFFGPGTRLTVL.

The rearrangement uses TRBV7-2 and TRBJ2-7; 11 bases align to TRBD1. After removal of 2 bases from V and 3 bases from J, the junction contained 3 bases not matched to a gene. There are 15 residues in the CDR3. CDR1 and CDR2 from the germline V gene are SGHTA and FQGNSA. The CDR3 sequence is CASSLRTGGLYEQYF. DNA of the CDR3: TGTGCCAGCAGCTTAAGGACAGGGGGCCTCTACGAGCAGTACTTC.